The 29 T cell receptor beta chains below come from one sample, sequenced in a study of blood T cell repertoires in COVID-19. This table comes from immunoSEQ multiplex PCR, and its TCRdb copy is limited to in-frame clones, with some not included. The sample records roughly 170,000 clones, less than 85% being singletons. Sequencing was carried out using PBMCs or T cells enriched from blood (not recorded which). The receptors come from a man in his fifties who had recovered from COVID-19.

The chain recombines TRBV2 with TRBJ2-5; a weak D match, TRBD2 (5 bases). Trimming cost V 4 bases and J 9 bases, with 15 bases left between them. CDR1 and CDR2 from the germline V gene are SNHLY and FYNNEI. This CDR3 contains 13 residues. Written as DNA, the CDR3 is TGTGCCAGCAGTGTCAGTCCGAACGGGGCCCAGTACTTC. Translating it yields CASSVSPNGAQYF.

The chain joins TRBV4-1 to TRBJ2-5; D call uncertain. The CDR3 extends over 15 amino acids. The V gene lost 0 bases and the J gene lost 5 bases, with 13 bases spanning the gap. Germline loops: CDR1 MGHRA, CDR2 YSYEKL. The CDR3 spells CASSQDRSAGETQYF. The CDR3, as DNA: TGCGCCAGCAGCCAAGATAGGTCGGCAGGTGAGACCCAGTACTTC.

The V gene is TRBV15, the J gene TRBJ2-2; no reliable D call. Trimming took off 1 base at V and 4 bases at J, with 10 bases between the two ends. Germline V gives CDR1 LNHNV, CDR2 YYDKDF (reference sequence). The CDR3 is 15 amino acids. In DNA form, the CDR3 reads TGTGCCACCAGCAGAGTTAAGAGTTCCACCGGGGAGCTGTTTTTT. Residues: CATSRVKSSTGELFF.

The chain recombines TRBV7-3 with TRBJ1-5; perhaps TRBD1 as D (6 bases). Germline-derived CDR1 and CDR2 are SGHTA and FQGTGA. The CDR3 covers 13 residues. Trimming removed 5 bases from V and 7 bases from J, with 12 bases in between. The CDR3 coding sequence is TGTGCCAGCAGCCCAGGGGTGGGGCAGCCCCAGCATTTT. Residues: CASSPGVGQPQHF.

The gene calls are TRBV3-1 (or the pseudogene TRBV3-2) and TRBJ1-5, with a possible D match to TRBD1 (6 bases). Germline V gene data show CDR1 as LGHDT and CDR2 as YNNKEL (reference sequence). Trimming cost V 4 bases and J 2 bases, with 12 bases left between them. This CDR3 is built from 15 residues. CDR3 in amino acids: CASSPSDRGNQPQHF. CDR3 coding DNA: TGTGCCAGCAGCCCTTCGGACAGAGGCAATCAGCCCCAGCATTTT.

V and J are TRBV15 and TRBJ2-7; 7 bases line up with TRBD1. CDR1 is LNHNV and CDR2 is YYDKDF in the germline V gene (reference sequence). V trimming: 3 bases; J trimming: 3 bases; junction bases outside the gene matches: 5. The CDR3 sequence is 14 residues long. CDR3 coding DNA: TGTGCCACCAGCAGGACAGGGTCTTACTACGAGCAGTACTTC. Amino acids: CATSRTGSYYEQYF.

The chain joins TRBV7-9 to TRBJ2-1, with TRBD1 matching 9 bases. Trimming removed 5 bases from V and 2 bases from J; junction bases left unmatched: 4. The germline gives CDR1 SEHNR, CDR2 FQNEAQ (reference sequence). The CDR3 sequence is 15 residues long. CDR3 bases: TGTGCCAGCAGCCCGGGACAGGGCCCCTACAATGAGCAGTTCTTC. This codes for CASSPGQGPYNEQFF.

A note on this clone: Other nucleotide sequences in the sample specify the same CDR3. The V and J genes are TRBV6-5 and TRBJ1-5; 8 bases match TRBD1. The V segment lost 5 bases and the J segment 4 bases; nucleotides outside the gene matches: 4. Germline values: CDR1 MNHEY, CDR2 SVGAGI. This CDR3 region has 14 residues. For the CDR3, the DNA is TGTGCCAGCAGTCCGGGACAGGCGAATCAGCCCCAGCATTTT. Translated: CASSPGQANQPQHF.

The chain carries TRBV5-1 and TRBJ2-7, with 9 bases aligning to TRBD1. The CDR3 length is 14 residues. After removal of 5 bases from V and 2 bases from J, the junction contained 5 bases not matched to a gene. Germline V gives CDR1 SGHRS, CDR2 YFSETQ. As DNA, the CDR3 is TGCGCCAGCAGTCCCAGGACAGGGGCCTACGAGCAGTACTTC. Residues: CASSPRTGAYEQYF.

The V call is TRBV5-6, the J call TRBJ1-1; tentative D call: TRBD1 (6 bases). V was trimmed by 2 bases and J by 3 bases, leaving 17 bases between them. The CDR3 sequence is 16 residues long. Germline assignment: CDR1 SGHDT and CDR2 YYEEEE. CDR3 nucleotide sequence: TGTGCCAGCAGCTTAACAACAGGGTTCACGGACACTGAAGCTTTCTTT. Amino acid sequence: CASSLTTGFTDTEAFF.

The CDR3 sequence: CASNVKGTSYEQYF. The CDR3 coding sequence is TGTGCCAGCAATGTTAAAGGGACTTCCTACGAGCAGTACTTC. The gene calls are TRBV2 and TRBJ2-7; possible D gene TRBD2, 6 bases. The CDR3 runs to 14 residues. V lost 7 bases, J lost 1 base, and 14 bases lay in between. Germline values: CDR1 SNHLY, CDR2 FYNNEI.

V is TRBV4-1 and J is TRBJ2-2; D is possibly TRBD1 (6 bases). This CDR3 is 15 amino acids long. Germline assignment: CDR1 MGHRA and CDR2 YSYEKL. The V and J ends lost 1 base and 5 bases respectively, with 11 bases between them. The CDR3 is CASSQGTRGTGELFF. The CDR3 DNA reads as TGCGCCAGCAGCCAAGGGACCAGGGGAACCGGGGAGCTGTTTTTT.

V and J are TRBV5-4 and TRBJ1-3; a possible D gene is TRBD1 (6 bases). Trimming cost V 1 base and J 4 bases, with 9 bases left between them. CDR1 is SGHNT, CDR2 YYREEE, per germline (reference sequence). The CDR3 sequence is 14 residues long. CDR3 nucleotide sequence: TGTGCCAGCAGCTTGACAGGGTTCGGAAACACCATATATTTT. It encodes CASSLTGFGNTIYF.

This chain links TRBV18 with TRBJ2-1; 9 nucleotides line up with TRBD1. Germline lookup yields CDR1 KGHSH and CDR2 LQKENI. V dropped 4 bases and J dropped 0; count of bases not matched to a gene: 4. The CDR3 covers 16 residues. CDR3 in DNA: TGTGCCAGCTCACGTCAGGACAGGGGCTCCTACAATGAGCAGTTCTTC. As protein: CASSRQDRGSYNEQFF.

The chain recombines TRBV11-1 with TRBJ2-3, with 8 bases matching TRBD1. This CDR3 spans 15 amino acids. Trimming cost V 5 bases and J 1 base; bases outside gene matches: 5. Germline V gives CDR1 SGHAT, CDR2 FQDESV (reference sequence). The CDR3 nucleotides are TGTGCCAGCAGCCTGACAGGGGTAGGCACAGATACGCAGTATTTT. Its translation is CASSLTGVGTDTQYF.

This sequence joins TRBV5-1 and TRBJ1-3; tentatively, D is TRBD1 (5 bases). This CDR3 has 16 amino acids. Germline CDR1 is SGHRS and CDR2 is YFSETQ. V lost 0 bases and J 4 bases, leaving 14 bases between the germline ends. Written as DNA, the CDR3 is TGCGCCAGCAGCTTGGCCGGCAGGGTGGCAGGAAACACCATATATTTT. It translates to CASSLAGRVAGNTIYF.

This clone has only a few counts. The V gene is TRBV10-1, the J gene TRBJ1-1, with TRBD1 matching over 9 bases. J was trimmed by 6 bases and V by 6 bases; bases with no gene match: 5. CDR3 length equals 13 residues. CDR1 and CDR2 from the germline V gene are WNHNN and SYGVQD (reference sequence). The CDR3: CASSRDREPEAFF. The CDR3 DNA reads as TGCGCCAGCAGCCGGGACAGGGAACCTGAAGCTTTCTTT.

The genes are TRBV4-1 and TRBJ2-7; D is perhaps TRBD2 (6 bases). The germline V gene encodes CDR1 MGHRA and CDR2 YSYEKL. Trimming pared 4 bases from V and 3 bases from J, leaving 13 bases between. This CDR3 contains 14 residues. CDR3 DNA sequence: TGCGCCAGCAGCCTGCTAACGGGGGACTACGAGCAGTACTTC. Protein: CASSLLTGDYEQYF.

The chain is built from TRBV29-1 and TRBJ1-1; TRBD1 matches at 7 bases. Looked up from germline, CDR1 is SQVTM and CDR2 is ANQGSEA. The length of the CDR3 is 12 residues. Losses at the gene ends were 4 bases for V and 4 bases for J; bases not matched to a gene: 3. The CDR3 protein is CSVGQGITEAFF. DNA for the CDR3: TGCAGCGTTGGACAGGGTATCACTGAAGCTTTCTTT.

The J gene is TRBJ2-7, the V gene TRBV4-2; 9 bases map to TRBD1. With V trimmed by 2 bases and J by 3 bases, 2 bases remained unmatched. CDR3 length: 14 amino acids. The germline V gene encodes CDR1 LGHNA and CDR2 YNFKEQ. CDR3 coding DNA: TGTGCCAGCAGCCAACCGGGACAGGGCTACGAGCAGTACTTC. Protein: CASSQPGQGYEQYF.

J is TRBJ1-5 and V is TRBV6-2 or TRBV6-3; D ambiguous. Germline V lookup: CDR1 MNHEY, CDR2 SVGEGT. The V gene lost 4 bases and the J gene lost 4 bases, with 5 bases spanning the gap. There are 12 residues in the CDR3. The CDR3 reads CASSFANQPQHF. Here the CDR3 DNA reads TGTGCCAGCAGTTTCGCGAATCAGCCCCAGCATTTT.

The rearrangement uses TRBV12-3 or TRBV12-4 and TRBJ1-5; no clear D. Trimming removed 3 bases at V and 8 bases at J, with 11 bases between. The CDR3 runs 13 residues. The DNA of the CDR3 is TGTGCCAGCAGTTTGCCAGGATATAAGCCCCAGCATTTT. Translation gives CASSLPGYKPQHF.

J is TRBJ2-3 and V is TRBV5-1; TRBD2 might be the D (5 bases). V was trimmed by 4 bases and J by 4 bases, leaving 10 bases between them. Germline V gene data show CDR1 as SGHRS and CDR2 as YFSETQ. The CDR3 extends over 13 amino acids. The CDR3 nucleotides are TGCGCCAGCAGCCCGCCGGACTCAGATACGCAGTATTTT. Its protein product is CASSPPDSDTQYF.

The rearrangement links TRBV11-2 to TRBJ1-3, with 9 positions matching TRBD1. The V and J ends lost 5 bases and 4 bases, in that order; junction bases with no gene match: 12. From germline, CDR1 is SGHAT and CDR2 FQNNGV. The CDR3 extends over 17 amino acids. DNA of the CDR3: TGTGCCAGCAGCAACTATCGGGACAGGGCCCCGGGAAACACCATATATTTT. Encoded protein: CASSNYRDRAPGNTIYF.

This chain connects TRBV3-1 (or the pseudogene TRBV3-2) to TRBJ1-2, with D possibly being TRBD1 (6 bases). The germline gives CDR1 LGHDT, CDR2 YNNKEL (reference sequence). The CDR3 consists of 14 residues. Trimming shortened V by 1 base and J by 8 bases, and 14 bases separated the two germline ends. The CDR3 region is CASSQGPGAQGYTF. The CDR3 DNA sequence: TGTGCCAGCAGCCAAGGACCAGGGGCGCAAGGCTACACCTTC.

As to this clone: A read error may account for a junction end that differs from germline. The genes are TRBV2 and TRBJ2-5; 12 bases fit TRBD2. This CDR3 has 18 amino acids. Germline CDR1 and CDR2: SNHLY and FYNNEI. CDR3 nucleotide sequence: TGTGCCGGCAGCGCCCCCCCACACGGACTAGCGGGAAAAGAGACCCAGTACTTC. This gives the protein CAGSAPPHGLAGKETQYF.

This clone is a singleton in its sample. The rearrangement joins TRBV19 to TRBJ1-5; D not certain. From germline, CDR1 is LNHDA and CDR2 SQIVND (reference sequence). CDR3 length equals 17 residues. V lost 3 bases and J 5 bases, leaving 20 bases between the germline ends. The CDR3 loop is CASSIAGDGSPHQPQHF. The CDR3 DNA reads TGTGCCAGTAGTATTGCCGGGGATGGGAGCCCCCATCAGCCCCAGCATTTT.

This clone appeared a single time. The chain employs TRBV14 and TRBJ2-5, with 9 positions matching TRBD2. V trimming: 0 bases; J trimming: 2 bases; junction bases outside the gene matches: 13. Germline V gene sequence: CDR1 SGHDN, CDR2 FVKESK. This CDR3 is built from 19 residues. This CDR3 is CASSQERVLAGETQETQYF. The CDR3, as DNA: TGTGCCAGCAGCCAAGAACGGGTATTAGCGGGGGAGACACAAGAGACCCAGTACTTC.

This sequence joins TRBV28 and TRBJ1-3, with 7 bases matching TRBD1. Germline assignment: CDR1 MDHEN and CDR2 SYDVKM. The CDR3 totals 14 residues. V lost 5 bases to trimming and J lost 4 bases; unmatched junction nucleotides: 5. CDR3 sequence reads: CASSIYRGGNTIYF. The CDR3, as DNA: TGTGCCAGCAGTATCTACAGGGGCGGAAACACCATATATTTT.